Below are 14 T cell receptor beta chains sequenced from a single sample in a study of identical twins. TCRdb re-analysed the 5' RACE reads in MiXCR, keeping a single row per CDR3 protein. The table has 500,000 to 650,000 distinct CDR3 sequences, 7% to 7.5% seen once. This sample was shared with a second study, whose subject was yellow fever vaccine responses in identical twins.

The sequencing sample was made of PBMCs. Every receptor here comes from a woman younger than 35 in good health.

The chain joins TRBV6-4 to TRBJ2-3; D assignment may be TRBD1 or TRBD2 (5 bases each). V gave up 0 bases and J gave up 8 bases, with 18 bases separating them. The CDR3 covers 16 residues. The germline CDR1 and CDR2 sequences are MRHNA and SNTAGT. The CDR3 sequence: CASSDSSAGRVATQYF. For the CDR3, the DNA is TGTGCCAGCAGTGACTCTAGCGCGGGCAGGGTGGCTACGCAGTATTTT.

The chain is built from TRBV7-9 and TRBJ2-1; D gene uncertain. Germline CDR1 reads SEHNR; CDR2 reads FQNEAQ (reference sequence). Trimming shortened V by 2 bases and J by 7 bases, and 12 bases separated the two germline ends. This CDR3 region has 14 residues. CDR3 in DNA: TGTGCCAGCAGCTTATCCCCTCTCCGTAATGAGCAGTTCTTC. Protein product: CASSLSPLRNEQFF. Drawing the rest from reference TRBV7-9 and TRBJ2-1, the complete variable domain is DTGVSQNPRHKITKRGQNVTFRCDPISEHNRLYWYRQTLGQGPEFLTYFQNEAQLEKSRLLSDRFSAERPKGSFSTLEIQRTEQGDSAMYLCASSLSPLRNEQFFGPGTRLTVL.

There are a few counts of this clonotype. The chain carries TRBV11-2 and TRBJ2-1, with 8 bases aligning to TRBD1. This CDR3 is built from 16 residues. The ends lost 1 base at V and 6 bases at J; junction bases unmatched: 8. In germline, CDR1 is SGHAT, CDR2 FQNNGV. DNA for the CDR3: TGTGCCAGCAGCTTAGGTGGGACAGGTGCCGGCAATGAGCAGTTCTTC. This sequence encodes CASSLGGTGAGNEQFF.

The chain is built from TRBV21-1 and TRBJ2-7. TRBV21-1 is deemed a pseudogene. This CDR3 region has 14 residues. CDR3 residues: CASSPTSLAYEQYV. The CDR3 DNA is TGTGCCAGCAGCCCCACGAGCTTAGCCTACGAGCAGTACGTC.

The chain combines TRBV2 with TRBJ2-7; 8 bases line up with TRBD2. V trimming: 6 bases; J trimming: 3 bases; junction bases outside the gene matches: 7. Germline values: CDR1 SNHLY, CDR2 FYNNEI. The CDR3 totals 14 residues. CDR3 loop: CASSPSGRLYEQYF. In DNA, the CDR3 is TGTGCCAGCAGCCCCAGCGGGAGACTCTACGAGCAGTACTTC.

The CDR3, as DNA: TGTGCCAGCAGCTTAGGGCCGGGACAGGGGGCCCATGAGCAGTTCTTC. Protein product: CASSLGPGQGAHEQFF. The chain carries TRBV11-2 and TRBJ2-1; 12 bases align to TRBD1. The V gene's germline CDR1 is SGHAT and CDR2 FQNNGV. V gave up 1 base and J gave up 8 bases; unmatched junction bases: 6. CDR3 length: 16 amino acids. Drawing the rest from reference TRBV11-2 and TRBJ2-1, the complete variable domain is EAGVAQSPRYKIIEKRQSVAFWCNPISGHATLYWYQQILGQGPKLLIQFQNNGVVDDSQLPKDRFSAERLKGVDSTLKIQPAKLEDSAVYLCASSLGPGQGAHEQFFGPGTRLTVL.

This clonotype was counted at least ten times. The gene calls are TRBV4-1 and TRBJ1-5; the match to TRBD1 covers 8 bases. This CDR3 is built from 14 residues. V gave up 5 bases and J gave up 6 bases; unmatched junction bases: 6. The V gene's germline CDR1 is MGHRA and CDR2 YSYEKL. The CDR3 nucleotides read TGCGCCAGCAGCGTACAGGGGGATCGTCAGCCCCAGCATTTT. It translates to CASSVQGDRQPQHF.

The sample holds many counts of this clonotype. The chain uses TRBV29-1 and TRBJ2-2; a weak D match, TRBD2 (6 bases). CDR3 length equals 14 residues. The V end was cut by 6 bases, the J end by 0 bases, with 11 bases between. Germline values: CDR1 SQVTM, CDR2 ANQGSEA. The CDR3 reads CSVPRETNTGELFF. The CDR3 region has the DNA TGCAGCGTCCCACGGGAGACGAACACCGGGGAGCTGTTTTTT.

The rearrangement links TRBV6-1 to TRBJ2-1; D tentatively reads TRBD1 or TRBD2 (5 bases each). Between the trimmed V and J ends, which lost 3 bases and 5 bases, there was a span of 17 bases. Germline loops: CDR1 MNHNS, CDR2 SASEGT. This CDR3 contains 16 residues. CDR3 sequence (DNA): TGTGCCAGCAGTGAGGGGACCTACCAAACCCACAATGAGCAGTTCTTC. This encodes CASSEGTYQTHNEQFF.

This clonotype was seen repeatedly, ten times or more. The chain links TRBV7-9 to TRBJ1-4; D is undetermined. Between the trimmed V and J ends, which lost 1 base and 7 bases, there was a span of 4 bases. This CDR3 spans 12 amino acids. Germline lookup yields CDR1 SEHNR and CDR2 FQNEAQ (reference sequence). CDR3 bases: TGTGCCAGCAGCTTAGAAAGTGAAAAACTGTTTTTT. Amino acid sequence: CASSLESEKLFF.

A few counts support this clonotype. The J gene is TRBJ1-6, the V gene TRBV7-9; no firm D call. CDR1 and CDR2 (germline): SEHNR, FQNEAQ (reference sequence). The CDR3 totals 14 residues. With 6 bases removed from V and 9 bases from J, the gap between germline ends came to 15 bases. This chain's CDR3 is CASRGPAEISPLHF. The CDR3 bases are TGTGCCAGCAGGGGCCCGGCAGAAATTTCACCCCTCCACTTT. Combining the CDR3 with reference TRBV7-9 and TRBJ1-6 gives the whole variable domain DTGVSQNPRHKITKRGQNVTFRCDPISEHNRLYWYRQTLGQGPEFLTYFQNEAQLEKSRLLSDRFSAERPKGSFSTLEIQRTEQGDSAMYLCASRGPAEISPLHFGNGTRLTVT.

The chain links TRBV5-1 to TRBJ2-3; D gene uncertain. Between the trimmed V and J ends, which lost 8 bases and 6 bases, there was a span of 16 bases. CDR1 is SGHRS and CDR2 is YFSETQ in the germline V gene. CDR3 length: 13 amino acids. The CDR3 is CASSPWQLDTQYF. In DNA, the CDR3 is TGCGCCAGTTCCCCTTGGCAGCTGGATACGCAGTATTTT.

This clonotype appeared many times. This chain uses TRBV6-1 with TRBJ1-1, with no clear D. V lost 0 bases and J lost 0, with 8 bases in between. Per germline, CDR1 MNHNS and CDR2 SASEGT. The CDR3 is made up of 15 amino acids. CDR3 loop: CASSEALSLNTEAFF. CDR3 in DNA: TGTGCCAGCAGTGAAGCGCTAAGTTTGAACACTGAAGCTTTCTTT.

This clonotype was seen only a few times. This chain links TRBV5-5 with TRBJ1-1; 7 bases are a match to TRBD1. The J segment lost 1 base and the V segment lost 2 bases, leaving 5 bases of the junction unmatched. This CDR3 is 15 amino acids long. Germline V gene lookup returns CDR1 SGHKS and CDR2 YYEKEE (reference sequence). The CDR3 DNA follows: TGTGCCAGCAGCTTCGGACAGGCGGGGAACACTGAAGCTTTCTTT. This codes for CASSFGQAGNTEAFF. The full variable domain, with the rest looked up from reference TRBV5-5 and TRBJ1-1, is DAGVTQSPTHLIKTRGQQVTLRCSPISGHKSVSWYQQVLGQGPQFIFQYYEKEERGRGNFPDRFSARQFPNYSSELNVNALLLGDSALYLCASSFGQAGNTEAFFGQGTRLTVV.